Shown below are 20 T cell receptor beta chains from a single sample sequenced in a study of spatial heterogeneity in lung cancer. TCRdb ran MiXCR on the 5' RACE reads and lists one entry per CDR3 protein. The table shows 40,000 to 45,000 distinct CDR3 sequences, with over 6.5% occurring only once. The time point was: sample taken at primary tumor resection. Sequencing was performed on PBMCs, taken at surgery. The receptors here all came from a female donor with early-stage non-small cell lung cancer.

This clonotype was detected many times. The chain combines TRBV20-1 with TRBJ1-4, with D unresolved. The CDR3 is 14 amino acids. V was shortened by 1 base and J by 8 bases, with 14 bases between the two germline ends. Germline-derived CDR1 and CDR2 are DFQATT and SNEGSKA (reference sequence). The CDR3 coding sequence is TGCAGTGCTAGAGTCACGGAATACCTGGAAAAACTGTTTTTT. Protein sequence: CSARVTEYLEKLFF.

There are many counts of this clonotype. The CDR3 region has the DNA TGTGCCAGTAGTATCGGACAGGCCGCCAACGAAAAACTGTTTTTT. Encoded protein: CASSIGQAANEKLFF. The chain links TRBV19 to TRBJ1-4, with 7 bases aligning to TRBD1. This CDR3 has 15 residues. Germline lookup yields CDR1 LNHDA and CDR2 SQIVND (reference sequence). V shed 3 bases, J shed 8 bases, and the junction held 9 bases outside the gene matches.

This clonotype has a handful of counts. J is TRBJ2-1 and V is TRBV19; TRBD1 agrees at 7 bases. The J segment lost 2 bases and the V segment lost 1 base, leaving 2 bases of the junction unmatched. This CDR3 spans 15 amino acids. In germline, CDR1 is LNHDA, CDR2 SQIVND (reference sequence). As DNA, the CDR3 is TGTGCCAGTAGTATAGTCGGGACAGCCTACAATGAGCAGTTCTTC. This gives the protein CASSIVGTAYNEQFF.

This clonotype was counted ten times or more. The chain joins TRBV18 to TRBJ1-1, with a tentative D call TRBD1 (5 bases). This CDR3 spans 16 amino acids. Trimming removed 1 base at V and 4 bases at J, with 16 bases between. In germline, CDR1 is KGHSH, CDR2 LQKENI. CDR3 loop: CASSPRLPGGGTEAFF. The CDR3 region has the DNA TGTGCCAGCTCACCACGTCTTCCTGGGGGGGGCACTGAAGCTTTCTTT.

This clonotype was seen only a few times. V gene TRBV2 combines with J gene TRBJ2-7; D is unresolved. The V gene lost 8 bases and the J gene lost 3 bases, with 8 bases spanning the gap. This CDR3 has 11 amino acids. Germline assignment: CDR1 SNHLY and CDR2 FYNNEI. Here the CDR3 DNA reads TGTGCCAGCGCTACTTACTACGAGCAGTACTTC. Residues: CASATYYEQYF.

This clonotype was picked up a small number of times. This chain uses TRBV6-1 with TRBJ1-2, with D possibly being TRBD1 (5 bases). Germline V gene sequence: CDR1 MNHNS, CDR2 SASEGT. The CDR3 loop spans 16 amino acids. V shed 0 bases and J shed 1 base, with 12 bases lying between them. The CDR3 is CASSEALQGSNYGYTF. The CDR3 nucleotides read TGTGCCAGCAGTGAAGCGCTTCAGGGTAGTAACTATGGCTACACCTTC.

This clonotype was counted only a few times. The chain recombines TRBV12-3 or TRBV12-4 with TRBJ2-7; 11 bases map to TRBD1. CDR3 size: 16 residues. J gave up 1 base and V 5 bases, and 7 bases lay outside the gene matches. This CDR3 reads CASSPRGTGGSYEQYF. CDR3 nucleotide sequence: TGTGCCAGCAGTCCTCGTGGGACAGGGGGTTCCTACGAGCAGTACTTC.

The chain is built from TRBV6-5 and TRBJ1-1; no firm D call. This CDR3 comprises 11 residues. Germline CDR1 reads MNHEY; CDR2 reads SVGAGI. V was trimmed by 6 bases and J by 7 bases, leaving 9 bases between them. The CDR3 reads CASRQGREAFF. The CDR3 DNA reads TGTGCCAGCAGACAAGGGCGTGAAGCTTTCTTT.

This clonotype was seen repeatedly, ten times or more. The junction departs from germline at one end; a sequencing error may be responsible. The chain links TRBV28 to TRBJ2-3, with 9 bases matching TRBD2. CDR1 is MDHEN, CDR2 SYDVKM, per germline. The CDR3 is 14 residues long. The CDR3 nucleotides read TGTGCCAGCAGTGCCGGGACTAGCATAGATACGCAGTATTTT. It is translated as CASSAGTSIDTQYF.

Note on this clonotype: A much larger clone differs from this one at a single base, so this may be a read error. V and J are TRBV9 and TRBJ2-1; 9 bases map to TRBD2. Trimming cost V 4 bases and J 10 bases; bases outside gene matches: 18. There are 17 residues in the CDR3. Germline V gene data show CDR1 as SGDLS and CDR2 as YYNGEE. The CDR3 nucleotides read TGTGCCAGCAGCATAGGAATCTCTAGCGGGGCCCAGATGGAGCAGTTCTTC. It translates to CASSIGISSGAQMEQFF.

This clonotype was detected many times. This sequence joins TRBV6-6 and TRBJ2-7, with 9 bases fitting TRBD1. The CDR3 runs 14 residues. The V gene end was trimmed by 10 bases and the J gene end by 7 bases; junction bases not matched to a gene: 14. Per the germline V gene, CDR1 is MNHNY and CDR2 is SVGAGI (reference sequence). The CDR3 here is CATTPRDRVGEQYF. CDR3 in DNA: TGTGCCACCACTCCACGGGACAGGGTCGGAGAGCAGTACTTC.

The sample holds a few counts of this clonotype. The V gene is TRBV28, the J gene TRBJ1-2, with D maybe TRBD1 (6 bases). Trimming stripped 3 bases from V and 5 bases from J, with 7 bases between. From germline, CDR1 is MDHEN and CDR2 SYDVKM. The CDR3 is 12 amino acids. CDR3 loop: CASSLGTYGYTF. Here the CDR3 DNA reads TGTGCCAGCAGTTTGGGGACATATGGCTACACCTTC.

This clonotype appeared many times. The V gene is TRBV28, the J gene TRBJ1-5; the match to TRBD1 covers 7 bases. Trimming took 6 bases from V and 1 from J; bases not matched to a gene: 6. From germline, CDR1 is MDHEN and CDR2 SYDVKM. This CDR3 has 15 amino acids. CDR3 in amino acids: CASSLTGVSNQPQHF. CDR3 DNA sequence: TGTGCCAGCAGCCTCACAGGGGTGAGCAATCAGCCCCAGCATTTT.

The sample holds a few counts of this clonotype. CDR3 amino acids: CASAPGSGNTIYF. The DNA for the CDR3 is TGCGCCAGCGCACCCGGCTCTGGAAACACCATATATTTT. V gene TRBV5-1 combines with J gene TRBJ1-3, with D uncertain. V was clipped by 7 bases and J by 0 bases, with 8 bases between them. CDR3 length equals 13 residues. Germline V lookup: CDR1 SGHRS, CDR2 YFSETQ. Using reference TRBV5-1 and TRBJ1-3 for the parts outside the CDR3, the full variable domain is KAGVTQTPRYLIKTRGQQVTLSCSPISGHRSVSWYQQTPGQGLQFLFEYFSETQRNKGNFPGRFSGRQFSNSRSEMNVSTLELGDSALYLCASAPGSGNTIYFGEGSWLTVV.

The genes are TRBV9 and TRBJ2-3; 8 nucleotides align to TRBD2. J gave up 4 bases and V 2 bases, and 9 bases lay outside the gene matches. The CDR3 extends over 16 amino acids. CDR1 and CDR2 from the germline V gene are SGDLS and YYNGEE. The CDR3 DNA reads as TGTGCCAGCAGCGTCACCGGGACTAGTGGACCAGATACGCAGTATTTT. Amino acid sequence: CASSVTGTSGPDTQYF.

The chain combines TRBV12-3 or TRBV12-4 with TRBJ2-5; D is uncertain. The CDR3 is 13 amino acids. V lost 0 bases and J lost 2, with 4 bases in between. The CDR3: CASSLAEQETQYF. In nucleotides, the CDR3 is TGTGCCAGCAGTTTAGCGGAACAAGAGACCCAGTACTTC.

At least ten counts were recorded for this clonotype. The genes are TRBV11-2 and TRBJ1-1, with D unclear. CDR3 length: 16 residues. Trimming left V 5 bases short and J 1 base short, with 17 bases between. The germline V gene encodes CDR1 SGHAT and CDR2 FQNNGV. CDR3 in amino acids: CASSLRLKSGNTEAFF. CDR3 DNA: TGTGCCAGCAGCCTTCGGCTAAAATCGGGGAACACTGAAGCTTTCTTT. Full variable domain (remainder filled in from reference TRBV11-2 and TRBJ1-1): EAGVAQSPRYKIIEKRQSVAFWCNPISGHATLYWYQQILGQGPKLLIQFQNNGVVDDSQLPKDRFSAERLKGVDSTLKIQPAKLEDSAVYLCASSLRLKSGNTEAFFGQGTRLTVV.

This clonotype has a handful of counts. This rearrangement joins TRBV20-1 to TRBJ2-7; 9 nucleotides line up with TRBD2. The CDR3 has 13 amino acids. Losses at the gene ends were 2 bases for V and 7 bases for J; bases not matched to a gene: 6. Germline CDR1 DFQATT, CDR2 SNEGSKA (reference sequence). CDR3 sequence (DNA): TGCAGTGCTAGACTAGCGGGGACGCGGGAGCAGTACTTC. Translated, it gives CSARLAGTREQYF.

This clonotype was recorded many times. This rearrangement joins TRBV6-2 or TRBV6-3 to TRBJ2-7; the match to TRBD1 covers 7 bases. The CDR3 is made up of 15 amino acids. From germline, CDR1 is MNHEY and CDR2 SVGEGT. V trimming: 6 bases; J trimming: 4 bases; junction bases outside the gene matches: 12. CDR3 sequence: CASSGMGQPSYEQYF. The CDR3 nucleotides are TGTGCCAGCAGCGGCATGGGACAGCCCTCTTACGAGCAGTACTTC.

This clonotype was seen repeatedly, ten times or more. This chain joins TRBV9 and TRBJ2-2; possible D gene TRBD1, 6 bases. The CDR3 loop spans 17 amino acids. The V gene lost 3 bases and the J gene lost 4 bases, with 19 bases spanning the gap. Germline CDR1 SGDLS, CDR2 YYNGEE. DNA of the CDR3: TGTGCCAGCAGCGAGCCGCCGGGACACCCGAGCACCGGGGAGCTGTTTTTT. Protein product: CASSEPPGHPSTGELFF.